The 29 T cell receptor beta chains listed next were all sequenced from one sample in a study of shared clonotypes between healthy human individuals. Data came from immunoSEQ multiplex PCR; TCRdb stores just in-frame clones and leaves some out. The table shows about 2.4 million clones, with about 92% occurring only once. The specimen sequenced was naive CD4+ T cells sorted from blood. Subset specified: CD45RA+ positively selected. The source is a man younger than 35 in good health.

The chain is built from TRBV14 and TRBJ2-2; D is uncertain. The germline CDR1 and CDR2 sequences are SGHDN and FVKESK. Trimming took off 0 bases at V and 6 bases at J, with 8 bases between the two ends. The CDR3 loop spans 14 amino acids. CDR3 DNA: TGTGCCAGCAGCCAAGATACAGTATCCGGGGAGCTGTTTTTT. Translating gives CASSQDTVSGELFF. The full variable domain, completed using reference TRBV14 and TRBJ2-2, is EAGVTQFPSHSVIEKGQTVTLRCDPISGHDNLYWYRRVMGKEIKFLLHFVKESKQDESGMPNNRFLAERTGGTYSTLKVQPAELEDSGVYFCASSQDTVSGELFFGEGSRLTVL.

This rearrangement joins TRBV7-9 to TRBJ1-5; 7 nucleotides agree with TRBD1. This CDR3 is 15 amino acids long. V was pared by 5 bases and J by 5 bases, with 9 bases of the junction left unmatched. From germline, CDR1 is SEHNR and CDR2 FQNEAQ (reference sequence). CDR3 sequence reads: CASSRTGADDQPQHF. The CDR3 DNA is TGTGCCAGCAGCCGAACAGGGGCCGATGATCAGCCCCAGCATTTT.

The chain couples TRBV4-3 to TRBJ1-4, with 7 positions matching TRBD1. The CDR3 consists of 15 residues. Germline values: CDR1 LGHNA, CDR2 YSLEER. V shed 4 bases and J 7 bases; nucleotides not matched to a gene: 9. CDR3: CASSRDGTAFEKLFF. DNA for the CDR3: TGCGCCAGCAGCCGAGACGGGACAGCCTTTGAAAAACTGTTTTTT.

The genes are TRBV5-1 and TRBJ1-6, with D unresolved. This CDR3 has 13 amino acids. CDR1 and CDR2 (germline): SGHRS, YFSETQ. Trimming left V 0 bases short and J 12 bases short, with 10 bases between. This chain's CDR3 is CASSLAPPKPLHF. CDR3 in DNA: TGCGCCAGCAGCTTGGCCCCACCCAAACCCCTCCACTTT.

This clone has just a few counts. V and J are TRBV6-6 and TRBJ1-5; D gene ambiguous. The germline V gene has CDR1 MNHNY and CDR2 SVGAGI (reference sequence). This CDR3 contains 12 residues. V lost 7 bases to trimming and J lost 5 bases, with 9 bases between them. The CDR3 reads CASKPEDQPQHF. DNA of the CDR3: TGTGCCAGCAAGCCGGAGGATCAGCCCCAGCATTTT.

J is TRBJ2-2 and V is TRBV5-1; maybe TRBD1 (6 bases). V was trimmed by 0 bases and J by 6 bases, leaving 15 bases between them. This CDR3 is 16 amino acids long. Germline V gene data show CDR1 as SGHRS and CDR2 as YFSETQ. The CDR3 spells CASSLAWQGKSGELFF. The CDR3 DNA reads as TGCGCCAGCAGCTTGGCTTGGCAGGGGAAGTCCGGGGAGCTGTTTTTT.

The rearrangement uses TRBV11-2 and TRBJ2-1; 9 bases match TRBD2. V was clipped by 3 bases and J by 7 bases; unmatched bases: 7. The germline CDR1 and CDR2 sequences are SGHAT and FQNNGV. The CDR3 extends over 15 amino acids. CDR3 DNA: TGTGCCAGCAGCTTCCGACTAGCGGAAAGTAATGAGCAGTTCTTC. Translation gives CASSFRLAESNEQFF. The whole variable domain, filled in from reference TRBV11-2 and TRBJ2-1, reads EAGVAQSPRYKIIEKRQSVAFWCNPISGHATLYWYQQILGQGPKLLIQFQNNGVVDDSQLPKDRFSAERLKGVDSTLKIQPAKLEDSAVYLCASSFRLAESNEQFFGPGTRLTVL.

The gene calls are TRBV29-1 and TRBJ1-1; a weak D match, TRBD1 (5 bases). The V end lost 4 bases, the J end lost 0 bases, and 18 bases lay between the germline ends. Germline V gives CDR1 SQVTM, CDR2 ANQGSEA. CDR3 length: 16 amino acids. This chain's CDR3 is CSVGWDSAALNTEAFF. In DNA, the CDR3 is TGCAGCGTTGGCTGGGACTCGGCGGCCCTGAACACTGAAGCTTTCTTT.

The rearrangement links TRBV30 to TRBJ2-7; 8 bases match TRBD2. The junction had 7 bases not matched to a gene; V was cut back by 0 bases and J by 3 bases. Germline V gives CDR1 GTSNPN, CDR2 SVGIG (reference sequence). This CDR3 comprises 15 residues. The CDR3 nucleotides read TGTGCCTGGAGTGTACGGGAGGGGACAATCTACGAGCAGTACTTC. Translation: CAWSVREGTIYEQYF.

J is TRBJ2-5 and V is TRBV7-9; D possibly uses TRBD1 or TRBD2 (5 bases each). V lost 5 bases and J 0 bases, leaving 19 bases between the germline ends. CDR1 SEHNR and CDR2 FQNEAQ come from the germline V gene (reference sequence). This CDR3 has 17 amino acids. The CDR3 loop reads CASSGPRDQLYQETQYF. CDR3 DNA sequence: TGTGCCAGCAGCGGCCCCCGGGACCAACTTTACCAAGAGACCCAGTACTTC.

This rearrangement joins TRBV2 to TRBJ1-1; 9 bases fit TRBD1. V lost 8 bases to trimming and J lost 3 bases; unmatched junction nucleotides: 4. This CDR3 has 13 residues. Per the germline V gene, CDR1 is SNHLY and CDR2 is FYNNEI. The CDR3: CASAGQGDTEAFF. DNA for the CDR3: TGTGCCAGCGCGGGACAGGGAGACACTGAAGCTTTCTTT.

The rearrangement joins TRBV2 to TRBJ2-3; TRBD2 might be the D (6 bases). Trimming stripped 8 bases from V and 2 bases from J, with 14 bases between. The germline V gene encodes CDR1 SNHLY and CDR2 FYNNEI. CDR3 length equals 14 residues. The CDR3 region has the DNA TGTGCCAGCTTGGGGAGGAACCCCACAGATACGCAGTATTTT. This sequence encodes CASLGRNPTDTQYF.

This chain connects TRBV5-6 to TRBJ2-1; TRBD2 might be the D (5 bases). The CDR3 is made up of 13 amino acids. The germline CDR1 and CDR2 sequences are SGHDT and YYEEEE. Trimming left V 2 bases short and J 6 bases short, with 9 bases between. CDR3 sequence (DNA): TGTGCCAGCAGCTTAGCGGATCTCAATGAGCAGTTCTTC. It codes for CASSLADLNEQFF.

To note about this clone: At the DNA level, this CDR3 is encoded by other sequences in the same sample as well. The V call is TRBV11-3, the J call TRBJ2-3; the match to TRBD2 covers 12 bases. The CDR3 has 14 amino acids. Germline V lookup: CDR1 SGHNT, CDR2 YENEEA. Losses at the gene ends were 5 bases for V and 3 bases for J; bases not matched to a gene: 0. The DNA of the CDR3 is TGTGCCAGCAGCCTAGCGGGGGGGACAGATACGCAGTATTTT. Protein sequence: CASSLAGGTDTQYF. Based on the CDR3 plus reference TRBV11-3 and TRBJ2-3, the full variable domain is EAGVVQSPRYKIIEKKQPVAFWCNPISGHNTLYWYLQNLGQGPELLIRYENEEAVDDSQLPKDRFSAERLKGVDSTLKIQPAELGDSAVYLCASSLAGGTDTQYFGPGTRLTVL.

The chain joins TRBV19 to TRBJ1-1, with 8 bases matching TRBD1. The trim removed 7 bases at V and 1 base at J, leaving 14 bases unmatched. In germline, CDR1 is LNHDA, CDR2 SQIVND (reference sequence). This CDR3 contains 17 residues. The CDR3 protein is CASIDRGGRSRNTEAFF. CDR3 sequence (DNA): TGTGCCAGTATTGACAGGGGTGGCAGGAGTAGGAACACTGAAGCTTTCTTT.

The gene calls are TRBV28 and TRBJ2-2; D remains unclear. The CDR3 has 12 amino acids. Germline lookup yields CDR1 MDHEN and CDR2 SYDVKM. V was cut by 1 base and J by 7 bases, with 4 bases left in between. The CDR3: CASSLYSGELFF. The CDR3 DNA sequence: TGTGCCAGCAGTTTATACAGCGGGGAGCTGTTTTTT.

The chain recombines TRBV28 with TRBJ1-5; D gene ambiguous. The CDR3 covers 15 residues. Trimming stripped 7 bases from V and 3 bases from J, with 16 bases between. Germline V gene data show CDR1 as MDHEN and CDR2 as SYDVKM. The CDR3: CASIPGPGFNQPQHF. The CDR3 nucleotides read TGTGCCAGCATTCCGGGCCCCGGTTTCAATCAGCCCCAGCATTTT.

V usage is TRBV18 and J usage is TRBJ1-3, with D perhaps matching TRBD1 (5 bases). This CDR3 is built from 16 residues. The germline CDR1 and CDR2 sequences are KGHSH and LQKENI. V lost 3 bases and J lost 0, with 12 bases in between. The CDR3 sequence: CASSPGPMSSGNTIYF. In DNA form, the CDR3 reads TGTGCCAGCTCACCGGGACCCATGAGCTCTGGAAACACCATATATTTT.

This chain joins TRBV7-2 and TRBJ1-2, with 9 bases that match TRBD1. The CDR3 has 14 residues. Trimming at V came to 5 bases and at J to 6 bases, leaving 7 bases not matched to a gene. Germline V gene sequence: CDR1 SGHTA, CDR2 FQGNSA. DNA for the CDR3: TGTGCCAGCAGCATGTCGGGACAGGGTAATGGCTACACCTTC. This codes for CASSMSGQGNGYTF.

The chain recombines TRBV7-2 with TRBJ1-2; 9 nucleotides match TRBD1. Germline CDR1 reads SGHTA; CDR2 reads FQGNSA. The V segment lost 3 bases and the J segment 9 bases; nucleotides outside the gene matches: 5. The CDR3 runs 13 residues. The CDR3 sequence is CASSFRQGDRYTF. The CDR3 DNA is TGTGCCAGCAGCTTCAGACAGGGGGATCGCTACACCTTC.

The V gene is TRBV18, the J gene TRBJ2-7, with D unresolved. Per germline, CDR1 KGHSH and CDR2 LQKENI. V was cut by 5 bases and J by 0 bases, with 11 bases left in between. This CDR3 contains 14 residues. In DNA form, the CDR3 reads TGTGCCAGCTCAGTTGGGGTCCCCTCCTACGAGCAGTACTTC. Its protein is CASSVGVPSYEQYF.

This chain links TRBV7-2 with TRBJ1-6; 9 nucleotides match TRBD1. Trimming cost V 1 base and J 9 bases; bases outside gene matches: 7. Germline assignment: CDR1 SGHTA and CDR2 FQGNSA. There are 16 residues in the CDR3. CDR3 amino acids: CASSLEGTGIGSPLHF. In DNA, the CDR3 is TGTGCCAGCAGCTTAGAGGGGACAGGGATCGGTTCACCCCTCCACTTT.

The chain has TRBV23-1 and TRBJ2-7; 7 nucleotides match TRBD1. TRBV23-1 counts as an open reading frame of uncertain function. V trimming: 6 bases; J trimming: 2 bases; junction bases outside the gene matches: 10. This CDR3 contains 15 residues. The CDR3 region is CASRHRGQPAYEQYF. CDR3 sequence (DNA): TGCGCCAGCAGACACCGGGGACAGCCAGCCTACGAGCAGTACTTC.

The CDR3 nucleotides are TGCGCCAGCAGCCCGCCCACTAGCGGGAGTGGGGATACGCAGTATTTT. This translates into CASSPPTSGSGDTQYF. The chain employs TRBV4-1 and TRBJ2-3, with 11 bases that match TRBD2. Germline CDR1 is MGHRA and CDR2 is YSYEKL. Trimming at V came to 4 bases and at J to 6 bases, leaving 9 bases not matched to a gene. The length of the CDR3 is 16 residues.

The chain carries TRBV7-2 and TRBJ2-3; D remains unclear. V was shortened by 1 base and J by 0 bases, with 11 bases between the two germline ends. The CDR3 covers 16 residues. Germline values: CDR1 SGHTA, CDR2 FQGNSA. This chain's CDR3 is CASSLVGQSSTDTQYF. The CDR3, as DNA: TGTGCCAGCAGCTTAGTCGGGCAAAGTAGCACAGATACGCAGTATTTT. Looking up the rest from reference TRBV7-2 and TRBJ2-3 gives the full variable domain: GAGVSQSPSNKVTEKGKDVELRCDPISGHTALYWYRQSLGQGLEFLIYFQGNSAPDKSGLPSDRFSAERTGGSVSTLTIQRTQQEDSAVYLCASSLVGQSSTDTQYFGPGTRLTVL.

The rearrangement links TRBV7-9 to TRBJ2-7, with D perhaps TRBD2 (6 bases). This CDR3 is built from 14 residues. V dropped 4 bases and J dropped 9 bases, with 19 bases sitting between them. The germline V gene encodes CDR1 SEHNR and CDR2 FQNEAQ (reference sequence). CDR3 protein: CASSSQTGGVGQYF. The CDR3 coding sequence is TGTGCCAGCAGCTCCCAGACTGGCGGGGTCGGGCAGTACTTC.

The CDR3 reads CAAVKRGELDTQYF. The CDR3 coding sequence is TGTGCCGCGGTAAAGCGGGGGGAGTTGGATACGCAGTATTTT. The chain links TRBV10-3 to TRBJ2-3; 9 positions agree with TRBD2. The CDR3 consists of 14 residues. The ends lost 11 bases at V and 6 bases at J; junction bases unmatched: 12. In germline, CDR1 is ENHRY, CDR2 SYGVKD.

CDR3 amino acids: CASSPGTGIGETQYF. DNA of the CDR3: TGCGCCAGCAGCCCCGGGACAGGGATAGGGGAGACCCAGTACTTC. V gene TRBV5-1 combines with J gene TRBJ2-5, with 9 bases identical to TRBD1. V trimming: 4 bases; J trimming: 5 bases; junction bases outside the gene matches: 9. Germline V CDR1 and CDR2: SGHRS, YFSETQ. The CDR3 runs to 15 residues.

The rearrangement joins TRBV6-6 to TRBJ2-2, with 8 bases identical to TRBD2. The CDR3 sequence is 14 residues long. Germline V gene data show CDR1 as MNHNY and CDR2 as SVGAGI (reference sequence). Trimming removed 6 bases from V and 3 bases from J; junction bases left unmatched: 3. The CDR3 sequence is CASRREVHTGELFF. The CDR3 DNA sequence: TGTGCCAGCAGGCGGGAGGTACACACCGGGGAGCTGTTTTTT.